The sample holds a few counts of the clone carrying this T cell receptor beta chain. Its antigen is as yet unknown. This sample stems from a study of T-cell reconstitution after alpha-beta-depleted transplantation in children. Points from the study as a whole: Expanded graft clones, several hundred of them, were reportedly the source of alpha-beta T cells about two months after transplant. The high TCRbeta diversity at day 60 in some patients came from surviving recipient T cells and thymic progenitors.

The V end was cut by 4 bases, the J end by 9 bases, with 20 bases between. Germline CDR1 LGHDT, CDR2 YNNKEL (reference sequence). This CDR3 is 15 amino acids long. TCRbeta library construction was performed incorporating unique molecular identifiers. TCRdb recomputed calls from the PCR reads with MiXCR, one row per CDR3 protein. The table records 600,000 to 700,000 distinct CDR3 sequences, under 15% of them present only once. The rearrangement uses TRBV3-1 and TRBJ2-3; D may be TRBD1 (6 bases). This receptor was taken from a girl aged 2-15 years with congenital amegakaryocytic thrombocytopenia, due to receive a stem cell transplant. Source: PBMCs, taken before TCRalphabeta/CD19-depleted stem cell transplant. CDR3 residues: CASSRGQPLAGTQYF. The CDR3 DNA reads as TGTGCCAGCAGCCGTGGACAGCCCCTAGCAGGGACGCAGTATTTT.